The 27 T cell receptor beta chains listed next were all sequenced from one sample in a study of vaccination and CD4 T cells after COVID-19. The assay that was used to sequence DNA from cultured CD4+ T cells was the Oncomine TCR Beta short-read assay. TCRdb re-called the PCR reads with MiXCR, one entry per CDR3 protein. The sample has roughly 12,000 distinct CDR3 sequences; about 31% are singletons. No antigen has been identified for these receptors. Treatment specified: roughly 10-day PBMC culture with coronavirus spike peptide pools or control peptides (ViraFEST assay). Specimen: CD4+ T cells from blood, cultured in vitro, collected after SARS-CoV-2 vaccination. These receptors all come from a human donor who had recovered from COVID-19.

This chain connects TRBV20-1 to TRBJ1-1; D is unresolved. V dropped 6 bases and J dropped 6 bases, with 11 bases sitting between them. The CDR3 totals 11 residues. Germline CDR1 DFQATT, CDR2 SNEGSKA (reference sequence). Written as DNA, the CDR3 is TGCAGTGCGCCAGATTACGCTGAAGCTTTCTTT. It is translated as CSAPDYAEAFF.

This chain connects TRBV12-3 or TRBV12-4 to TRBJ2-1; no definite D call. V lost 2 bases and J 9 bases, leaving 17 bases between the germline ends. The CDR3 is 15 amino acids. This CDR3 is CASSLTGVDSSEQFF. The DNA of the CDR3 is TGTGCCAGCAGTTTAACTGGGGTCGATAGTAGTGAGCAGTTCTTC.

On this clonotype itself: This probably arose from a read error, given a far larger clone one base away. CDR3 DNA: TGTGCCAGCAGCCTCCTGGGGAGCACTGAAGCTTTCTTT. Its translation is CASSLLGSTEAFF. The chain carries TRBV7-9 and TRBJ1-1; no firm D call. Trimming took 5 bases from V and 4 from J, leaving 11 bases between them. CDR1 is SEHNR, CDR2 FQNEAQ, per germline (reference sequence). The CDR3 extends over 13 amino acids.

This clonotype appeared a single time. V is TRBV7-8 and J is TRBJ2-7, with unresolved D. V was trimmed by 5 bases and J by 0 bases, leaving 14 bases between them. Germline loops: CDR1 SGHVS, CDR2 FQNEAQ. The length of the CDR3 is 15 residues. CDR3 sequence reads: CASSARWGSSYEQYF. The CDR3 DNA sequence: TGTGCCAGCAGCGCAAGGTGGGGTTCCTCCTACGAGCAGTACTTC.

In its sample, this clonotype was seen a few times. The CDR3 region is CASTGTNQPQHF. The DNA of the CDR3 is TGTGCCAGCACGGGCACCAATCAGCCCCAGCATTTT. V and J are TRBV6-1 and TRBJ1-5; D gene uncertain. Between the trimmed V and J ends, which lost 7 bases and 3 bases, there was a span of 7 bases. Germline V gives CDR1 MNHNS, CDR2 SASEGT. This CDR3 comprises 12 residues.

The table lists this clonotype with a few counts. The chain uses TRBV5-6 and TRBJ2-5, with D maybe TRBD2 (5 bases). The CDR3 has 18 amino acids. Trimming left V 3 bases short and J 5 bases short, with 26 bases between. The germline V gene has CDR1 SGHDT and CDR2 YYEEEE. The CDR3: CASSSGVGLGDQTETQYF. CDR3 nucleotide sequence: TGTGCCAGCAGCTCCGGGGTAGGGCTAGGCGATCAAACGGAGACCCAGTACTTC.

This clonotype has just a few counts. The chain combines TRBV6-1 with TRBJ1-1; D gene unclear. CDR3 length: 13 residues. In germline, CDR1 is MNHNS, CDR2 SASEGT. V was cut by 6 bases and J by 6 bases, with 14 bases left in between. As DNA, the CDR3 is TGTGCCAGCAGACCTACAGTGTCAGCTGAAGCTTTCTTT. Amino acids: CASRPTVSAEAFF.

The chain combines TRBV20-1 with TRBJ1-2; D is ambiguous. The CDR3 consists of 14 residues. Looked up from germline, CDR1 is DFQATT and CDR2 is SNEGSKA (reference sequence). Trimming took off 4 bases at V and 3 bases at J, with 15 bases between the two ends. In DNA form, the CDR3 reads TGCAGTGCTACCACGCCCGGGCCCGACTATGGCTACACCTTC. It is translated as CSATTPGPDYGYTF.

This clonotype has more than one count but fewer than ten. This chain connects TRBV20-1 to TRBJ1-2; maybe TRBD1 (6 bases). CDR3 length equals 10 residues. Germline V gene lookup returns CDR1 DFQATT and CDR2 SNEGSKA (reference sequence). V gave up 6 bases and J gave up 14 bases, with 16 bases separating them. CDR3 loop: CSARGRPETF. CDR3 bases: TGCAGTGCCAGGGGACGGCCCGAGACCTTC.

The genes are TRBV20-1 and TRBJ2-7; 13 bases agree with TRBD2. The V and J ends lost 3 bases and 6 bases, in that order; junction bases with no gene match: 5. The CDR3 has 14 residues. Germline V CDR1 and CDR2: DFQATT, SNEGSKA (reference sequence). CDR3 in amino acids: CSASRLAGGGEQYF. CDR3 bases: TGCAGTGCTAGCCGACTAGCGGGAGGTGGCGAGCAGTACTTC.

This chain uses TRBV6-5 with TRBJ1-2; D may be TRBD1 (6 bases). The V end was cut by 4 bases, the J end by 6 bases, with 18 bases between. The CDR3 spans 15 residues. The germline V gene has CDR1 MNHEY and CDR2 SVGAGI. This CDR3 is CASSSNSRGVDGYTF. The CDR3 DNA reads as TGTGCCAGCAGTTCGAATAGCAGGGGTGTGGATGGCTACACCTTC.

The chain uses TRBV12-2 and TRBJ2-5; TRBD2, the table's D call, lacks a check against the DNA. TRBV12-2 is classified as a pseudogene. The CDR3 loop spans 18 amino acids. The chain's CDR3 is CASRLAGGRREEQETQYF. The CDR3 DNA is TGTGCAAGTCGCTTAGCGGGGGGACGGCGGGAGGAACAAGAGACCCAGTACTTC.

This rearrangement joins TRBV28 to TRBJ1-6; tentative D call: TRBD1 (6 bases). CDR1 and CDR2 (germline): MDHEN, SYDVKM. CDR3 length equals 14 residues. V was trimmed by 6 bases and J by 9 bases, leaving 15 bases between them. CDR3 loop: CASSTAGEGSPLHF. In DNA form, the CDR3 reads TGTGCCAGCAGCACGGCAGGGGAGGGTTCACCCCTCCACTTT.

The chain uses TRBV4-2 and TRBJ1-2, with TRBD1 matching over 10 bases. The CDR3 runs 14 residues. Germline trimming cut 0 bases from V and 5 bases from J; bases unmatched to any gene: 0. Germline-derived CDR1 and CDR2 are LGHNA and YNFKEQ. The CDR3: CASSQEDRGYGYTF. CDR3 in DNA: TGTGCCAGCAGCCAAGAGGACAGGGGGTATGGCTACACCTTC.

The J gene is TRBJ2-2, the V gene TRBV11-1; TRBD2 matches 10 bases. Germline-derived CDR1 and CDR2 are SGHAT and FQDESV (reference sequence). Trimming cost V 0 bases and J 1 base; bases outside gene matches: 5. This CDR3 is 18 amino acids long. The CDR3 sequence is CASSLAPRLAGNTGELFF. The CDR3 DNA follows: TGTGCCAGCAGCTTAGCCCCTCGACTAGCGGGGAACACCGGGGAGCTGTTTTTT.

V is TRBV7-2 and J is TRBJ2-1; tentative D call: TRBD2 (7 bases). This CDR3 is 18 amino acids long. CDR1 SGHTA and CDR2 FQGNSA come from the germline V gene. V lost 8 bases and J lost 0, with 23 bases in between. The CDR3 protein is CASELRGGAGSSYNEQFF. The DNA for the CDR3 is TGTGCCAGCGAGCTTCGAGGGGGGGCGGGGAGCTCCTACAATGAGCAGTTCTTC.

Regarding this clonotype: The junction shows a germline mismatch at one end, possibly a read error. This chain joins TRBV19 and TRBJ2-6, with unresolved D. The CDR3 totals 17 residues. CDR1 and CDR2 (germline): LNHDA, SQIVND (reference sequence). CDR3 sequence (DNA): TGTGCCAGTAGTATCCTGACGGCCTCGGGTGGGACCAACGTCCTGACTTTC. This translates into CASSILTASGGTNVLTF.

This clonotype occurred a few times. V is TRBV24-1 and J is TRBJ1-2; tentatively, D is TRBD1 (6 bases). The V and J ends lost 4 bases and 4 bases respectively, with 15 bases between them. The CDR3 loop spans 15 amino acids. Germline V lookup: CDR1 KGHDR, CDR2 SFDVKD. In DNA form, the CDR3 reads TGTGCCACCAGTGACCAAGCGACAGGCCTCTATGGCTACACCTTC. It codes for CATSDQATGLYGYTF.

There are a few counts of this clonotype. The chain's CDR3 is CSARRGRGEPQHF. CDR3 DNA sequence: TGCAGTGCTAGACGGGGGCGAGGGGAGCCCCAGCATTTT. This chain links TRBV20-1 with TRBJ1-5; possibly TRBD1 for D (6 bases). The CDR3 extends over 13 amino acids. Trimming cost V 2 bases and J 8 bases, with 13 bases left between them. Per the germline V gene, CDR1 is DFQATT and CDR2 is SNEGSKA (reference sequence).

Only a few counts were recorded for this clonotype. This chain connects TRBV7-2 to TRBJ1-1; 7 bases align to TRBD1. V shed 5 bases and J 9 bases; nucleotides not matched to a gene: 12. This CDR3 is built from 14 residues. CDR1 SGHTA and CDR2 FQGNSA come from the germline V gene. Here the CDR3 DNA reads TGTGCCAGCAGCATCCTAAGAGGACAGGCTAAAGCTTTCTTT. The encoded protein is CASSILRGQAKAFF.

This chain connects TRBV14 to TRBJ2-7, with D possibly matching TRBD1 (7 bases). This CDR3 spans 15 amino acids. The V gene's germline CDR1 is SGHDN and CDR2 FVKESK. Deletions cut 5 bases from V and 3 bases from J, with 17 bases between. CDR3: CASSDRGQGGYEQYF. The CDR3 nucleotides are TGTGCCAGCAGCGACCGAGGGCAGGGGGGCTACGAGCAGTACTTC.

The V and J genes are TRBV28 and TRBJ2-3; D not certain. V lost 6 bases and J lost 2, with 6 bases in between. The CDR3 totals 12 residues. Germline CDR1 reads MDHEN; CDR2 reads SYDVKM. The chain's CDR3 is CASSRNTDTQYF. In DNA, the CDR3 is TGTGCCAGCAGCCGTAACACAGATACGCAGTATTTT.

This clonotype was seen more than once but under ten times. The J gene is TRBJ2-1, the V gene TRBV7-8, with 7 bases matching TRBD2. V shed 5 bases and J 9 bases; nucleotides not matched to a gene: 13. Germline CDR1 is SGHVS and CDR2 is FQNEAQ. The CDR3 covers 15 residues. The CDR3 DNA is TGTGCCAGCAGCACATTCACTAGCGTCGCCGTTGAGCAGTTCTTC. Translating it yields CASSTFTSVAVEQFF.

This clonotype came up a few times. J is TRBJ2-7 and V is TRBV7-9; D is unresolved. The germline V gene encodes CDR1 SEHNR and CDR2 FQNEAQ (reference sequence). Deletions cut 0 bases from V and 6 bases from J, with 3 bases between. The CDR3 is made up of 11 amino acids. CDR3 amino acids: CASSLAFEQYF. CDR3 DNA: TGTGCCAGCAGCTTAGCGTTCGAGCAGTACTTC.

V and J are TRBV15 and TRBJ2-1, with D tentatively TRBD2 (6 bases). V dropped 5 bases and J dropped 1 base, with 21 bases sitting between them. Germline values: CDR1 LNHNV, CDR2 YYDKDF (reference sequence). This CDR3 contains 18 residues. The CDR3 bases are TGTGCCACCAGCGGCTTCTTCGGGACTGCCTATTCCTACAATGAGCAGTTCTTC. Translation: CATSGFFGTAYSYNEQFF.

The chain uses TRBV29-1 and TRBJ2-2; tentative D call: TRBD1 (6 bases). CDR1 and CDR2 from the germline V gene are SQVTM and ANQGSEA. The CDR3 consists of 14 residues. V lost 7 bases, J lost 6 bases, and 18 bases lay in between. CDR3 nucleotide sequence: TGCAGCGCCCGGTGGGGGCCTATTGCCGGGGAGCTGTTTTTT. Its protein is CSARWGPIAGELFF.

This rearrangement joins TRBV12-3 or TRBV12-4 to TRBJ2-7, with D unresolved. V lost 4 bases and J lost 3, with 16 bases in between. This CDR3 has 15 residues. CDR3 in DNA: TGTGCCAGCAGTTCAGGCAGTGGCGGCAGCTACGAGCAGTACTTC. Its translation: CASSSGSGGSYEQYF.